The 9 T cell receptor beta chains below all came from one sample that was sequenced in a study of blood T cells in healthy people across ages. Through a sample-barcoded 5' primer and a J-beta primer mix, a second PCR was run for roughly 6 to 11 cycles. From the 5' RACE reads, TCRdb called clonotypes with MiXCR, one entry per CDR3 protein. The table shows about a million distinct CDR3 sequences, with less than 45% occurring only once. The material sequenced was blood. These receptor sequences come from a man between 18 and 35 years old in good health.

This clonotype has ten or more counts. The chain recombines TRBV7-2 with TRBJ2-3, with D possibly TRBD1 on 5 matching bases. Germline-derived CDR1 and CDR2 are SGHTA and FQGNSA. The CDR3 is 15 amino acids. V was cut by 5 bases and J by 2 bases, with 14 bases left in between. The CDR3 DNA sequence: TGTGCCAGCAGCCAGGGTTTTACACACACAGATACGCAGTATTTT. Protein sequence: CASSQGFTHTDTQYF.

This clonotype was seen only a few times. This chain links TRBV9 with TRBJ1-4, with D unclear. V was clipped by 1 base and J by 5 bases, with 9 bases between them. CDR1 SGDLS and CDR2 YYNGEE come from the germline V gene. The CDR3 has 14 amino acids. This chain's CDR3 is CASSVSRNNEKLFF. The CDR3 DNA sequence: TGTGCCAGCAGCGTAAGCCGCAACAATGAAAAACTGTTTTTT.

This chain uses TRBV10-3 with TRBJ2-1, with D possibly matching TRBD2 (6 bases). CDR3 length equals 12 residues. Germline CDR1 ENHRY, CDR2 SYGVKD. V was clipped by 0 bases and J by 16 bases, with 13 bases between them. DNA for the CDR3: TGTGCCATCAGTGAGTCGAGGGACTCGCGATTCTTC. The encoded protein is CAISESRDSRFF.

This clonotype was recorded a few times. The J gene is TRBJ2-1, the V gene TRBV5-4, with D maybe TRBD1 (6 bases). V was shortened by 4 bases and J by 3 bases, with 14 bases between the two germline ends. Germline values: CDR1 SGHNT, CDR2 YYREEE (reference sequence). The CDR3 loop spans 15 amino acids. The CDR3 protein is CASSPRRDNYNEQFF. CDR3 sequence (DNA): TGTGCCAGCAGCCCGCGCCGGGACAACTACAATGAGCAGTTCTTC.

This chain's CDR3 is CSASGGGPYNEQYF. The CDR3 region has the DNA TGCAGTGCTAGTGGGGGGGGACCATACAATGAGCAGTACTTC. This sequence joins TRBV20-1 and TRBJ2-1, with 7 positions matching TRBD2. The J call may be mistaken, given a closer DNA end match to TRBJ2-7. The CDR3 covers 14 residues. Germline V CDR1 and CDR2: DFQATT, SNEGSKA (reference sequence).

This sequence joins TRBV3-1 and TRBJ2-2; maybe TRBD1 (6 bases). Germline V lookup: CDR1 LGHDT, CDR2 YNNKEL (reference sequence). V shed 4 bases and J shed 4 bases, with 16 bases lying between them. The CDR3 has 16 amino acids. CDR3 coding DNA: TGTGCCAGCAGCCGAGGACAAGGGGGTCGCACCGGGGAGCTGTTTTTT. Protein: CASSRGQGGRTGELFF.

This clonotype was picked up many times. The gene calls are TRBV7-9 and TRBJ2-7, with D maybe TRBD1 (6 bases). V gave up 5 bases and J gave up 4 bases, with 15 bases separating them. The CDR3 consists of 14 residues. The germline CDR1 and CDR2 sequences are SEHNR and FQNEAQ (reference sequence). CDR3 sequence: CASSGQRTMYEQYF. The DNA of the CDR3 is TGTGCCAGCAGCGGACAGAGGACAATGTACGAGCAGTACTTC.

This clonotype has a handful of counts. The chain joins TRBV20-1 to TRBJ2-1; D is undetermined. Looked up from germline, CDR1 is DFQATT and CDR2 is SNEGSKA (reference sequence). This CDR3 is 10 amino acids long. V lost 5 bases and J lost 5, with 4 bases in between. The CDR3 DNA reads as TGCAGTGCTGGGGACAATGAGCAGTTCTTC. It translates to CSAGDNEQFF.

This clonotype was seen more than once but under ten times. V gene TRBV14 combines with J gene TRBJ1-5; 8 nucleotides align to TRBD1. The V segment lost 0 bases and the J segment 0 bases; nucleotides outside the gene matches: 4. Germline assignment: CDR1 SGHDN and CDR2 FVKESK. The CDR3 runs to 17 residues. CDR3 DNA: TGTGCCAGCAGCCAAGAGGGGACAGGTAATAGCAATCAGCCCCAGCATTTT. Protein product: CASSQEGTGNSNQPQHF.